The next 9 T cell receptor beta chains were all read from a single sample in a study of beta chain features in type 1 diabetes. What was sequenced were expressed TCRB transcripts, since all of the isolated RNA had been reverse transcribed. Sequencing was performed with immunoSEQ multiplex PCR; in TCRdb, only in-frame clones are kept and a portion is missing. The sample lists under 800,000 clones; roughly 15% were seen once. Sequencing used naive CD4+ T cells from blood. The receptors originated from a man between 18 and 35 years old in good health.

This clone showed up just a few times. This sequence joins TRBV5-1 and TRBJ1-2; TRBD1 agrees at 7 bases. The CDR3 is made up of 14 amino acids. The germline V gene encodes CDR1 SGHRS and CDR2 YFSETQ. Germline trimming cut 3 bases from V and 4 bases from J; bases unmatched to any gene: 6. CDR3 DNA sequence: TGCGCCAGCAGCTCTGGGACAGCCCTCTATGGCTACACCTTC. Translated, it gives CASSSGTALYGYTF.

The CDR3 region is CSGGQASTDTQYF. CDR3 DNA: TGCAGCGGGGGACAGGCTAGCACAGATACGCAGTATTTT. J is TRBJ2-3 and V is TRBV29-1; 8 bases are a match to TRBD1. This CDR3 region has 13 residues. The germline gives CDR1 SQVTM, CDR2 ANQGSEA. The V gene end was trimmed by 7 bases and the J gene end by 0 bases; junction bases not matched to a gene: 3.

V and J are TRBV7-2 and TRBJ2-5, with a weak D call TRBD2 (6 bases). V shed 4 bases and J shed 5 bases, with 14 bases lying between them. This CDR3 has 14 residues. Germline V lookup: CDR1 SGHTA, CDR2 FQGNSA. The CDR3 here is CASSSRDFRETQYF. The CDR3 coding sequence is TGTGCCAGCAGCTCCCGGGACTTTCGGGAGACCCAGTACTTC.

There are a few counts of this clone. The rearrangement links TRBV18 to TRBJ2-1; D not resolved. Trimming took off 2 bases at V and 6 bases at J, with 8 bases between the two ends. Per the germline V gene, CDR1 is KGHSH and CDR2 is LQKENI. The CDR3 is made up of 13 amino acids. The CDR3 spells CASSPARRNEQFF. As DNA, the CDR3 is TGTGCCAGCTCACCAGCTCGCCGCAATGAGCAGTTCTTC.

CDR3 sequence reads: CASYPRAGEQYF. CDR3 sequence (DNA): TGTGCCAGCTACCCCCGGGCTGGCGAGCAGTACTTC. The chain couples TRBV28 to TRBJ2-7, with D hard to call. CDR1 is MDHEN, CDR2 SYDVKM, per germline. There are 12 residues in the CDR3. Between the trimmed V and J ends, which lost 8 bases and 6 bases, there was a span of 14 bases.

The CDR3 sequence is CASSSGPESTAYEQYF. In DNA, the CDR3 is TGCGCCAGCAGCTCCGGGCCAGAATCTACGGCGTACGAGCAGTACTTC. The chain combines TRBV5-1 with TRBJ2-7; D remains ambiguous. CDR1 is SGHRS, CDR2 YFSETQ, per germline. This CDR3 is built from 16 residues. The V end lost 3 bases, the J end lost 4 bases, and 20 bases lay between the germline ends.

Here the CDR3 reads CASSVRPSGEQYF. The CDR3 coding sequence is TGTGCCAGCAGCGTTAGACCCTCCGGCGAGCAGTACTTC. The chain employs TRBV9 and TRBJ2-7; D uncertain. The germline gives CDR1 SGDLS, CDR2 YYNGEE. The CDR3 loop spans 13 amino acids. The germline V and J ends were trimmed by 2 bases and 6 bases, with 12 bases remaining between them. Full variable domain (remainder filled in from reference TRBV9 and TRBJ2-7): DSGVTQTPKHLITATGQRVTLRCSPRSGDLSVYWYQQSLDQGLQFLIQYYNGEERAKGNILERFSAQQFPDLHSELNLSSLELGDSALYFCASSVRPSGEQYFGPGTRLTVT.

The rearrangement uses TRBV18 and TRBJ1-1; no clear D. Per germline, CDR1 KGHSH and CDR2 LQKENI. Trimming removed 3 bases from V and 1 base from J, with 12 bases in between. The CDR3 extends over 15 amino acids. CDR3 amino acids: CASSPEGRRNTEAFF. The CDR3 coding sequence is TGTGCCAGCTCACCCGAAGGGCGGAGGAACACTGAAGCTTTCTTT. The variable domain in full, with the rest retrieved from reference TRBV18 and TRBJ1-1, is NAGVMQNPRHLVRRRGQEARLRCSPMKGHSHVYWYRQLPEEGLKFMVYLQKENIIDESGMPKERFSAEFPKEGPSILRIQQVVRGDSAAYFCASSPEGRRNTEAFFGQGTRLTVV.

This clone occurred a few times. The CDR3 loop is CASSLEVGQGNRGYTF. CDR3 nucleotide sequence: TGCGCCAGCAGCTTGGAAGTGGGACAGGGAAACCGCGGCTACACCTTC. The chain carries TRBV5-1 and TRBJ1-2; 9 bases are shared with TRBD1. CDR3 length: 16 residues. CDR1 is SGHRS, CDR2 YFSETQ, per germline. Trimming took 0 bases from V and 8 from J; bases not matched to a gene: 11.